This T cell receptor beta chain appears in the sequencing data of a study of T cell responses to AZD1222 COVID-19 vaccine. The study, taken as a whole, reports: Among spike-specific TCRs, nearly half reportedly target unmutated variant regions.

The CDR3 loop spans 9 amino acids. V was pared by 5 bases and J by 8 bases, with 6 bases between. Looked up from germline, CDR1 is DFQATT and CDR2 is SNEGSKA (reference sequence). Assay used: immunoSEQ multiplex PCR; TCRdb lists only in-frame clones, some missing. The sample contains some 90,000 clones, more than 70% of which appear only once. As concerns this clone: The antigen remains unidentified. Within the sample, other DNA sequences also encode this same CDR3.

This sample comprised peripheral blood, obtained on day 0 of AZD1222 vaccination. The rearrangement joins TRBV20-1 to TRBJ1-2; D is undetermined. The receptor was derived from an adult in good health. CDR3 sequence: CSALPGYTF. CDR3 coding DNA: TGCAGTGCTCTACCAGGCTACACCTTC.